Reported below is one T cell receptor (beta chain). Trimming shortened V by 1 base and J by 14 bases, and 15 bases separated the two germline ends. Germline V gene data show CDR1 as SGHRS and CDR2 as YFSETQ. The length of the CDR3 is 12 residues. The sample comes from a study of T cells after posttransplantation cyclophosphamide. Data came from immunoSEQ multiplex PCR; TCRdb stores just in-frame clones and leaves some out. The sample lists 30,000 or so clones, roughly 89% occurring once. The sample comprised PBMCs. V and J are TRBV5-1 and TRBJ1-2, with D perhaps TRBD1 (5 bases). This TCR derives from a man aged 50 to 59. CDR3 bases: TGCGCCAGCAGCTTGCCGGGGGAGGGAGAGACCTTC. This encodes CASSLPGEGETF.